This T cell receptor beta chain was obtained from a study of beta chain features in type 1 diabetes. The study's findings and limits: High-TCR-expressing cells could be over-represented by cDNA sequencing. A pattern of fewer insertions and more deletions at VDJ junctions was seen in type 1 diabetes patients. In the patient group, naive, central memory and Treg TCRB repertoires seemed more alike than in the healthy donor group. Across all four CD4+ subsets, people with type 1 diabetes showed modestly shorter TCRB CDR3s.

Blood was drawn once from each donor into heparinised tubes. The draws averaged around 0.12 L. Reverse transcribing all isolated RNA meant expressed TCRB transcripts were sequenced. The data were produced by immunoSEQ multiplex PCR, yet TCRdb's version contains in-frame clones alone and is incomplete. Altogether some 130,000 clones are present, 7.5% to 9.5% being singletons, with the ten largest covering 0.6% to 0.9%. This clone was counted a few times. Antigen specificity is unknown. This CDR3 is built from 14 residues. CDR1 and CDR2 from the germline V gene are MNHEY and SVGAGI. The V and J ends lost 6 bases and 8 bases respectively, with 19 bases between them.

J is TRBJ1-2 and V is TRBV6-5, with D tentatively TRBD1 (6 bases). The sequencing input was central memory CD4+ T cells from blood. This TCR came from a man younger than 45 with type 1 diabetes. CDR3 DNA sequence: TGTGCCAGCAGCCCTACTACAGGGATGAGCGGCTACACCTTC. Amino acid sequence: CASSPTTGMSGYTF.